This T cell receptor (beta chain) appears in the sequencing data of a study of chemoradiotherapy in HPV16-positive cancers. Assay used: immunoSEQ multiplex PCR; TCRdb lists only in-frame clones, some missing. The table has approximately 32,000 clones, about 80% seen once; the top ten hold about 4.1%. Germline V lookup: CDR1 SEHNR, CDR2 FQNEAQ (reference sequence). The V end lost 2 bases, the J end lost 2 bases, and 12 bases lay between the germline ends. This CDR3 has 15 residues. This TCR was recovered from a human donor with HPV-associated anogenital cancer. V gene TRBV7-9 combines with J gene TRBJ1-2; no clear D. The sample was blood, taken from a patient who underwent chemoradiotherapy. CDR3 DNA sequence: TGTGCCAGCAGCTTAAATCGGCTGTCCAACTATGGCTACACCTTC. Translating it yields CASSLNRLSNYGYTF.